Described below is a single T cell receptor (beta chain) sequence and its context. Its antigen remains undetermined. No clone much larger than this one lies a single base away; base qualities are absent. V loses 2 bases at its end and J loses 7 bases; junction bases beyond the gene matches: 4. The germline V gene supplies CDR1 MNHEY and CDR2 SVGAGI. From its cysteine to its phenylalanine, the CDR3 spans 14 amino acids. Only the CDR3 DNA stays, 42 bases, in frame from base 1. The cohort was made up of approximately 670 healthy bone marrow donors. All cohort members were sampled while nominally healthy, although unrecorded immune exposures were likely present. The donor was CMV seronegative and belonged to the group of around 350 seronegative cohort members. A peripheral blood sample was collected from each donor, and TCR beta sequencing was performed on peripheral blood mononuclear cells. Genomic DNA was extracted from the blood cell samples with the Qiagen DNeasy Blood Extraction Kit.

This sample is part of a study of cytomegalovirus exposure and HLA in healthy donors (dated by TCRdb to about 2017). For context, the study as a whole: An earlier analysis of some 600 of the donors reported approximately 300 Gb of sequence data and 117 million unique TCR beta sequences obtained from about 179 million T cells. The aim of the study was to test whether cataloging public T cell receptors could identify signatures of past pathogen exposure. In addition to the first cohort of 500 to 850 subjects, a separate validation cohort of 120 different subjects was used. A few DR-DQ haplotypes were treated as single units for association and clustering because of strong linkage in the cohort. Genome-wide SNP genotypes for about 55% of the roughly 670 donors were used in a later genetic analysis, which treated that subset as a discovery cohort. To predict cytomegalovirus infection status, the study combined high-throughput TCR immunosequencing, statistical association of individual TCRs with disease status, and machine learning. The number of typed donors differed by locus: about 620-630 for A, B, C, DRB1 and DQB1; 500 to 550 for DQA1; some 590 for DPA1; and approximately 450 for DPB1. The later analysis used no new phenotypic data to find candidate immune exposures, relying instead on TCR beta sequences and their occurrence across donors. In an earlier analysis of about 590 of the donors, high-throughput TCR beta sequencing was used to judge whether each TCR beta V gene segment behaved as functional or pseudogenic. Among 300 to 450 genotyped donors of the cohort, an average of 235,054 unique TCR beta nucleotide sequences were sequenced per donor, around 20% of them non-productive. An early release that covered about 600 HLA-typed donors contained about 290 gigabases of sequencing data and 70 million to 100 million unique TCR sequences. A later analysis re-analyzed previously published TCR beta repertoires from roughly 690 donors and added high-resolution HLA genotyping to study TCR occurrence patterns. The T cell repertoires of 670 or so subjects were profiled by immunosequencing and related to cytomegalovirus serostatus. Of the 300 to 450 genotyped donors, approximately 80% fell in the genetic ancestry cluster associated with self-reported Caucasian donors. Donor age, sex, ethnicity and CMV serostatus were collected together with the repertoire data. Both class I and class II loci were covered by HLA typing, at four-digit resolution. Every discovery cohort repertoire had been produced on one sequencing platform.

The study at large found these results: The 87-base-pair reads could not distinguish some IMGT-functional V segments, including TRBV6-2 and TRBV6-3, so those segments were excluded. The earlier analysis of 450 to 700 of the donors excluded roughly 17 rarely observed V segments, including chromosome 9 orphons, because counts were too low. Strong co-occurrence of HLA alleles, especially DR and DQ, made assigning TCR associations to individual alleles difficult. A cluster of highly shared sequence variants was judged likely to represent a technical artifact of the sequencing pipeline. A later analysis associated 17,000 or so TCR beta sequences with specific HLA alleles at a false discovery rate of 0.05. A further reported finding was that TCR beta sequences accurately predicted the HLA-A and HLA-B alleles for most subjects in the first cohort. Broadly in line with IMGT annotations, most TCR beta V segments showed up in productive rearrangements about 87% or about 30% of the time in an earlier analysis of about 500 of the donors. This cohort had only TCR beta chains sequenced, and the lack of alpha or paired-chain data limited which features could be detected. A total of 150 or so TCR beta chains were listed by the study as associated with cytomegalovirus. A later analysis reported that several top co-occurrence clusters appeared linked to parvovirus B19, influenza, CMV and Epstein-Barr virus. While some public TCRs were present in many individuals, most TCR sequences turned up only very rarely across donors. Compared with equally common non-associated chains, HLA-associated TCR beta chains in a later analysis were more clonally expanded and had lower generation probabilities. Because HLA typing was unavailable for some donors at each locus, only the typed subset was used in association tests. Presence/absence analyses assumed roughly uniform sequencing depth across donors, an assumption that may not hold. According to a later analysis, TCR association rates differed among HLA loci, with DRB1 alleles showing the most associated TCRs and HLA-C alleles showing the fewest. Linkage disequilibrium might explain the correlated functional status among segregating V segments, but an unknown experimental factor could not be ruled out. An association between a missense DCLRE1C variant and V-gene and J-gene trimming of TCR beta chains was found in a later genetic analysis and replicated in an independent cohort. A later analysis found that most CMV-associated TCR beta chains appeared HLA-restricted, with HLA associations seemingly driven largely by CMV exposure. Three of the identified cytomegalovirus-associated TCR beta chains were confirmed in vitro to be specific for cytomegalovirus antigens. The classifier was reported to diagnose cytomegalovirus status with high specificity and sensitivity in both the original and validation cohorts. In a later genetic analysis, fewer N-insertions in productive TCRs were reported among donors in an Asian-associated ancestry cluster than the approximately 670-donor mean. The only immune exposure information available for the cohort was CMV serostatus. The authors suggested that the approach could potentially be generalized to other disease states and immunological phenotypes.

The library relied on the immunoSEQ multiplex PCR assay. A mixture of 60 forward primers for TCR Vbeta segments and 13 reverse primers for TCR Jbeta segments was used in the multiplex PCR. A multiplex PCR assay on genomic DNA amplified the CDR3 region of rearranged TCR beta genes. The amplified TCR beta libraries were sequenced on the Illumina HiSeq System as 87-base-pair reads. Under the source paper's analysis protocol: A later analysis tallied 75 million to 95 million unique TCR beta chains across the 650 to 750 repertoires, and about 12 million of those chains were shared by two or more donors. To remove PCR and sequencing errors, raw reads were error-corrected and collapsed into unique sequences using a nearest-neighbor algorithm that merged closely related sequences. CDR3 sequences were aligned to IMGT reference sequences to assign V, D and J gene segments. For a sequence to be retained, at least a six-nucleotide match to both a V gene segment and a J gene segment was required. A rearrangement was called productive if the CDR3 had no stop codons and remained in frame with V and J, and every other rearrangement was called non-productive. CDR3 was defined according to IMGT convention as the region running from the second conserved V-encoded cysteine to the conserved J-encoded phenylalanine. In an earlier analysis of approximately 500 of the donors, sequences lacking an unambiguous match to a single V gene segment were excluded. An earlier analysis of some 500 of the donors classified V segments as functional when productive rearrangements were above 56.7% and as segregating when the standard deviation between donors was above 5%. A statistical classification framework was built for diagnosing cytomegalovirus status from the catalog of TCR beta chain sequences. V and J gene assignment, in a later analysis, came from comparing TCR nucleotide sequences with IMGT/GENE-DB human TR gene sequences. The TCRdist pipeline was used in a later analysis to assign CDR3 sequences and most-parsimonious VDJ recombination scenarios. In a later analysis, each TCR beta chain was defined by its CDR3 amino acid sequence together with its V-gene family, and reads lacking a unique V-gene family were excluded. As a way to deal with suspected cross-contamination and a sequencing artifact, a later analysis dropped 450 to 600 nucleotide sequences that were highly shared and had low generation probability. In a later analysis, a clonal expansion index was calculated for each public chain from normalized within-repertoire ranks of inferred template counts. In a later analysis, generation probabilities were computed using a VDJ recombination model fitted to out-of-frame rearrangements, and the results were checked against IGoR. Hypergeometric tests were used in a later analysis to score TCR-TCR, TCR-HLA and TCR-CMV co-occurrence, with a repertoire-size bias correction applied to the TCR pairs. False discovery rates were estimated in a later analysis by permuting HLA or CMV assignments 20 times. In a later analysis, co-occurring TCRs were grouped using DBSCAN, with TCRdist sequence similarity added in when clustering inside HLA-allele-positive subsets. Repertoires with fewer than 30,000 or more than 120,000 public chains, plus five repertoires with anomalous nucleotide sharing, were excluded from co-occurrence clustering. Not all clones reach the TCRdb copy of this immuneACCESS table, which keeps in-frame sequences only. Checked studies attribute under half of the gap to unresolved V genes and leave the rest unexplained. V and J calls and clone size are copied from that table; D and trimming were computed from the DNA. The sample table contains under 150,000 clones; only one count was recorded for around 77% of them. The top ten constitute roughly 1.9% of the sample.

The chain couples TRBV6-5 to TRBJ1-1, and 10 junction bases match TRBD1. What was sequenced was PBMCs. This TCR derives from a woman in her forties or fifties in good health and CMV-seronegative. Here is the DNA: TGTGCCAGCAGTTACCGACAGGGGGCGGGTGAAGCTTTCTTT. Translated, it reads CASSYRQGAGEAFF.